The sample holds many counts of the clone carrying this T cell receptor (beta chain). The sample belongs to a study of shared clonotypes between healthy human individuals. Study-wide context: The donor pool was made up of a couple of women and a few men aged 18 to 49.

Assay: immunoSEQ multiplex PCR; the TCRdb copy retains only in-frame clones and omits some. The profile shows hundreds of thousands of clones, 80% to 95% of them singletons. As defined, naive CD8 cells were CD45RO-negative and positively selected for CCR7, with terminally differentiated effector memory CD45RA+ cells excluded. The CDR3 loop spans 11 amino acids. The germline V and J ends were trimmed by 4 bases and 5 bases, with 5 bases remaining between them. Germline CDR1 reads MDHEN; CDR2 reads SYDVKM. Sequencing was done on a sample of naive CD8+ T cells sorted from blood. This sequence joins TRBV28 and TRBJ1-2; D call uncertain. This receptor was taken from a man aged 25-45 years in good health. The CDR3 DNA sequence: TGTGCCAGCAGTTATCAATATGGCTACACCTTC. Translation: CASSYQYGYTF.